One and the same sample provided the 17 T cell receptor beta chains below, sequenced in a study of graft-versus-host responses after intestinal transplantation. No antigen has been assigned to these receptors. Sequencing used immunoSEQ multiplex PCR; TCRdb keeps in-frame clones, though not all of them. Altogether tens of thousands of clones are present, 85% to 95% being singletons, with the ten largest covering 0.45% to 0.6%. The source material was unstimulated CD8+ T cells sorted from spleen or lymph node cells, sampled before intestinal transplant. The receptor set was obtained from a human donor who received an intestinal transplant.

V and J are TRBV11-2 and TRBJ2-7; 11 bases map to TRBD1. Germline loops: CDR1 SGHAT, CDR2 FQNNGV. V lost 4 bases to trimming and J lost 3 bases; unmatched junction nucleotides: 2. This CDR3 spans 14 amino acids. CDR3 DNA sequence: TGTGCCAGCAGCTCCGGGACAGGGGGCTACGAGCAGTACTTC. Amino acids: CASSSGTGGYEQYF.

This sequence joins TRBV4-1 and TRBJ2-5; 14 bases are a match to TRBD2. The J call could be wrong; TRBJ2-7 is a better fit for the DNA end. The CDR3 totals 14 residues. Germline V CDR1 and CDR2: MGHRA, YSYEKL. CDR3 coding DNA: TGCGCCAGCAGCCAGGGACTAGCGGGGGACGAGCAGTACTTC. It is translated as CASSQGLAGDEQYF.

The genes are TRBV19 and TRBJ2-5; no clear D. Germline assignment: CDR1 LNHDA and CDR2 SQIVND (reference sequence). This CDR3 is 15 amino acids long. V was shortened by 3 bases and J by 1 base, with 12 bases between the two germline ends. CDR3 protein: CASSISSSVQETQYF. The CDR3, as DNA: TGTGCCAGTAGTATTAGTAGCTCAGTCCAAGAGACCCAGTACTTC.

The CDR3 is CASSLGQGLYNEQFF. CDR3 bases: TGTGCCAGCAGCTTGGGGCAGGGGCTTTACAATGAGCAGTTCTTC. The chain is built from TRBV5-8 and TRBJ2-1, with a weak D call TRBD1 (6 bases). CDR1 SGHTS and CDR2 YDEGEE come from the germline V gene. V gave up 0 bases and J gave up 4 bases, with 11 bases separating them. The CDR3 is 15 amino acids.

CDR3 DNA sequence: TGCGCCAGCAGCCAAGATCCGTCGCCGGGGACAGATACGCAGTATTTT. Encoded protein: CASSQDPSPGTDTQYF. The rearrangement links TRBV4-3 to TRBJ2-3; D perhaps matches TRBD2 (5 bases). Germline V lookup: CDR1 LGHNA, CDR2 YSLEER. The CDR3 has 16 amino acids. V was cut by 0 bases and J by 3 bases, with 13 bases left in between.

The genes are TRBV19 and TRBJ2-1, with 8 nucleotides matching TRBD2. Germline V gene lookup returns CDR1 LNHDA and CDR2 SQIVND (reference sequence). V lost 6 bases and J lost 6; bases outside the gene matches: 10. This CDR3 contains 15 residues. The CDR3, as DNA: TGTGCCAGTAGCATTACTAGCGGTTGGGGCAATGAGCAGTTCTTC. Residues: CASSITSGWGNEQFF. Full variable domain (outside the CDR3, taken from reference TRBV19 and TRBJ2-1): DGGITQSPKYLFRKEGQNVTLSCEQNLNHDAMYWYRQDPGQGLRLIYYSQIVNDFQKGDIAEGYSVSREKKESFPLTVTSAQKNPTAFYLCASSITSGWGNEQFFGPGTRLTVL.

Concerning this clone: Other nucleotide sequences in the sample specify the same CDR3. The chain couples TRBV27 to TRBJ2-7, with TRBD2 matching 7 bases. Losses at the gene ends were 3 bases for V and 0 bases for J; bases not matched to a gene: 2. CDR1 is MNHEY, CDR2 SMNVEV, per germline (reference sequence). The CDR3 contains 14 residues. CDR3 sequence: CASSLGGSSYEQYF. Here the CDR3 DNA reads TGTGCCAGCAGTTTGGGAGGGTCCTCCTACGAGCAGTACTTC.

V usage is TRBV7-9 and J usage is TRBJ1-6; TRBD1 might be the D (6 bases). The CDR3 has 16 residues. V lost 5 bases, J lost 10 bases, and 21 bases lay in between. The germline gives CDR1 SEHNR, CDR2 FQNEAQ (reference sequence). DNA for the CDR3: TGTGCCAGCAGCCCTGGGGCACAGGGCTTAGGATCACCCCTCCACTTT. Amino acids: CASSPGAQGLGSPLHF.

DNA for the CDR3: TGCGCCAGCAGCCAAGGCGGGACTTCCGCCTACGAGCAGTACTTC. Protein: CASSQGGTSAYEQYF. The chain links TRBV4-3 to TRBJ2-5; maybe TRBD2 (6 bases). The end of the DNA is better explained by TRBJ2-7, so the J call may be wrong. The CDR3 is 15 residues long. Per germline, CDR1 LGHNA and CDR2 YSLEER.

This clone was seen only once. The chain joins TRBV7-3 to TRBJ2-5; 7 bases map to TRBD1. V lost 4 bases, J lost 2 bases, and 7 bases stayed unmatched. The CDR3 is 15 residues long. Germline CDR1 SGHTA, CDR2 FQGTGA. The CDR3 here is CASSSRPRGQETQYF. CDR3 DNA: TGTGCCAGCAGCTCTCGGCCCAGGGGGCAAGAGACCCAGTACTTC.

This chain connects TRBV7-9 to TRBJ2-1; 10 positions agree with TRBD2. V was clipped by 5 bases and J by 4 bases; unmatched bases: 11. The CDR3 has 17 amino acids. The V gene's germline CDR1 is SEHNR and CDR2 FQNEAQ (reference sequence). The CDR3 DNA follows: TGTGCCAGCAGCCCGACCGGACTAGCGGACCCTTACAATGAGCAGTTCTTC. This gives the protein CASSPTGLADPYNEQFF.

V usage is TRBV19 and J usage is TRBJ2-1, with D maybe TRBD2 (6 bases). Germline lookup yields CDR1 LNHDA and CDR2 SQIVND (reference sequence). V lost 2 bases to trimming and J lost 0 bases, with 17 bases between them. This CDR3 comprises 18 residues. CDR3 loop: CASSISGSGSSSYNEQFF. The CDR3 nucleotides are TGTGCCAGTAGTATAAGTGGGAGCGGGTCGAGCTCCTACAATGAGCAGTTCTTC.

The chain employs TRBV4-1 and TRBJ1-1; TRBD1 might be the D (5 bases). Trimming removed 5 bases from V and 5 bases from J, with 18 bases in between. Germline CDR1 and CDR2: MGHRA and YSYEKL. The CDR3 length is 15 residues. This CDR3 reads CASSSYSGGGTEAFF. The DNA for the CDR3 is TGCGCCAGCAGCTCATATTCCGGGGGAGGGACTGAAGCTTTCTTT.

The V call is TRBV28, the J call TRBJ2-7, with TRBD2 identical over 9 bases. The CDR3 length is 16 residues. CDR1 and CDR2 from the germline V gene are MDHEN and SYDVKM. The V segment lost 5 bases and the J segment 5 bases; nucleotides outside the gene matches: 13. The CDR3 sequence is CASSRRLSGSYHEQYF. The CDR3, as DNA: TGTGCCAGCAGTCGCCGCCTTAGCGGGAGTTACCACGAGCAGTACTTC.

The rearrangement joins TRBV5-5 to TRBJ1-2, with D uncertain. The CDR3 length is 13 residues. Trimming took off 2 bases at V and 4 bases at J, with 9 bases between the two ends. CDR1 is SGHKS and CDR2 is YYEKEE in the germline V gene (reference sequence). The DNA of the CDR3 is TGTGCCAGCAGCTTAGAGGTATCCTATGGCTACACCTTC. Amino acids: CASSLEVSYGYTF.

A note on this clone: The same CDR3 can be traced to other DNA sequences in this sample. This chain links TRBV9 with TRBJ2-7; perhaps TRBD1 as D (6 bases). The V gene lost 0 bases and the J gene lost 0 bases, with 10 bases spanning the gap. This CDR3 is built from 15 residues. From germline, CDR1 is SGDLS and CDR2 YYNGEE. The CDR3 region is CASSVGAGVSYEQYF. The CDR3 DNA sequence: TGTGCCAGCAGCGTAGGGGCAGGGGTCTCCTACGAGCAGTACTTC.

The chain uses TRBV7-8 and TRBJ2-5; D remains ambiguous. Trimming took off 5 bases at V and 4 bases at J, with 11 bases between the two ends. Germline V gene data show CDR1 as SGHVS and CDR2 as FQNEAQ. CDR3 length equals 13 residues. The CDR3, as DNA: TGTGCCAGCAGCCCGCGAGTATTAGAGACCCAGTACTTC. Protein product: CASSPRVLETQYF.